Following are 15 T cell receptor beta chains from one sample sequenced in a study of CD4 T cells in relation to SARS-CoV-2 and coronaviruses. The antigens for these receptors are not known. TCRdb keeps only in-frame clones here, not all; method: immunoSEQ multiplex PCR. This sample has about 36,000 clones, with 70% to 85% found just once. Source material: naive CD4+ T cells from PBMCs, cultured in vitro. Subset here: naive CD4+ T cells isolated by negative enrichment. The receptors come from an adult with COVID-19.

The chain uses TRBV19 and TRBJ2-6, with D unresolved. Trimming pared 7 bases from V and 0 bases from J, leaving 13 bases between. Germline CDR1 reads LNHDA; CDR2 reads SQIVND (reference sequence). The CDR3 is 16 amino acids. The CDR3 nucleotides read TGTGCCAGTACCCAAACCGGGTTCTCTGGGGCCAACGTCCTGACTTTC. Its protein product is CASTQTGFSGANVLTF.

This clone was seen only once. The rearrangement joins TRBV30 to TRBJ2-2; TRBD2 aligns across 10 bases. J lost 5 bases, V lost 2 bases, and 5 bases had no gene match. Germline CDR1 GTSNPN, CDR2 SVGIG (reference sequence). The length of the CDR3 is 15 residues. In DNA form, the CDR3 reads TGTGCCTGGAGTTGGAGCGGGAGGGCAACCGGGGAGCTGTTTTTT. Residues: CAWSWSGRATGELFF.

This sequence joins TRBV12-3 or TRBV12-4 and TRBJ2-2; D not resolved. The CDR3 runs to 13 residues. V was cut by 5 bases and J by 6 bases, with 10 bases left in between. CDR3 loop: CASSPQVSGELFF. The CDR3 DNA reads as TGTGCCAGCAGTCCCCAGGTATCCGGGGAGCTGTTTTTT.

The genes are TRBV3-1 (or the pseudogene TRBV3-2) and TRBJ1-6, with 11 bases identical to TRBD1. The CDR3 is made up of 15 amino acids. The trim removed 4 bases at V and 7 bases at J, leaving 3 bases unmatched. Germline V gene lookup returns CDR1 LGHDT and CDR2 YNNKEL (reference sequence). CDR3 nucleotides: TGTGCCAGCAGCCCAGGACAGGGGGCGAATTCACCCCTCCACTTT. Its protein is CASSPGQGANSPLHF.

There are a few counts of this clone. The chain employs TRBV29-1 and TRBJ1-1, with 7 bases aligning to TRBD1. The ends lost 0 bases at V and 3 bases at J; junction bases unmatched: 13. The CDR3 runs 17 residues. The germline CDR1 and CDR2 sequences are SQVTM and ANQGSEA. Here the CDR3 reads CSVEEDGTARRDTEAFF. In DNA form, the CDR3 reads TGCAGCGTTGAAGAGGATGGGACAGCTCGCCGGGACACTGAAGCTTTCTTT.

The chain couples TRBV25-1 to TRBJ1-4; D remains unclear. Per germline, CDR1 MGHDK and CDR2 SYGVNS. Trimming cost V 2 bases and J 7 bases, with 5 bases left between them. This CDR3 has 12 residues. The DNA for the CDR3 is TGTGCCAGCAGTGAAGGAGGTGAAAAACTGTTTTTT. Its translation is CASSEGGEKLFF.

The chain carries TRBV15 and TRBJ2-5; 7 bases fit TRBD2. The CDR3 spans 15 residues. Germline loops: CDR1 LNHNV, CDR2 YYDKDF (reference sequence). V lost 2 bases, J lost 3 bases, and 6 bases stayed unmatched. CDR3 in amino acids: CATSRLVGGKETQYF. The DNA of the CDR3 is TGTGCCACCAGCAGATTGGTGGGGGGGAAAGAGACCCAGTACTTC.

The V and J genes are TRBV29-1 and TRBJ2-5, with TRBD1 as a possible D gene (5 bases). From germline, CDR1 is SQVTM and CDR2 ANQGSEA. V lost 1 base and J 1 base, leaving 10 bases between the germline ends. This CDR3 spans 14 amino acids. CDR3 residues: CSVEVPTVQETQYF. Written as DNA, the CDR3 is TGCAGCGTTGAAGTTCCGACAGTCCAAGAGACCCAGTACTTC.

The rearrangement joins TRBV11-1 to TRBJ2-5; D is undetermined. V lost 3 bases to trimming and J lost 0 bases, with 8 bases between them. CDR3 length equals 14 residues. Germline V CDR1 and CDR2: SGHAT, FQDESV (reference sequence). The CDR3 DNA is TGTGCCAGCAGCTTGCAGATAAACCAAGAGACCCAGTACTTC. Amino acids: CASSLQINQETQYF.

The V and J genes are TRBV6-5 and TRBJ2-5; no reliable D call. This CDR3 region has 14 residues. The germline CDR1 and CDR2 sequences are MNHEY and SVGAGI. V was shortened by 3 bases and J by 1 base, with 9 bases between the two germline ends. CDR3 nucleotide sequence: TGTGCCAGCAGTTATACACGGGTCCAAGAGACCCAGTACTTC. As protein: CASSYTRVQETQYF.

CDR3: CASSPINRDNEQFF. DNA for the CDR3: TGTGCCAGCTCACCGATCAACAGGGACAATGAGCAGTTCTTC. The chain uses TRBV18 and TRBJ2-1; tentatively, D is TRBD1 (6 bases). Trimming took 3 bases from V and 5 from J, leaving 11 bases between them. This CDR3 is built from 14 residues. Germline CDR1 and CDR2: KGHSH and LQKENI.

The chain combines TRBV14 with TRBJ2-7; either TRBD1 or TRBD2 may supply D (5 bases each). Germline loops: CDR1 SGHDN, CDR2 FVKESK. The CDR3 totals 16 residues. Trimming took 4 bases from V and 3 from J, leaving 19 bases between them. CDR3 sequence reads: CASSPELGTLDYEQYF. In nucleotides, the CDR3 is TGTGCCAGCAGCCCGGAGCTGGGGACCCTAGACTACGAGCAGTACTTC.

The chain couples TRBV18 to TRBJ2-7, with 8 bases aligning to TRBD1. Germline CDR1 and CDR2: KGHSH and LQKENI. The CDR3 loop spans 14 amino acids. V was clipped by 1 base and J by 2 bases; unmatched bases: 1. In nucleotides, the CDR3 is TGTGCCAGCTCACCACGGACAGGGCCCTACGAGCAGTACTTC. This gives the protein CASSPRTGPYEQYF.

This rearrangement joins TRBV6-6 to TRBJ2-6; D remains unclear. Germline CDR1 MNHNY, CDR2 SVGAGI (reference sequence). CDR3 length: 15 residues. The ends were cut back, 4 bases at V and 2 bases at J, with 9 bases in the middle. CDR3 region: CASSSTRAGANVLTF. The CDR3 nucleotides read TGTGCCAGCAGTTCGACTCGGGCTGGGGCCAACGTCCTGACTTTC.

This clone showed up just once. The chain recombines TRBV29-1 with TRBJ2-7; a possible D gene is TRBD1 (5 bases). CDR3 length equals 12 residues. CDR1 is SQVTM and CDR2 is ANQGSEA in the germline V gene. Trimming cost V 4 bases and J 0 bases, with 7 bases left between them. The CDR3 coding sequence is TGCAGCGTTGGGGGCGGCTCCTACGAGCAGTACTTC. Its protein product is CSVGGGSYEQYF.